These 21 T cell receptor beta chains were sequenced from one sample in a study of blood T cell repertoires in COVID-19. The table came from immunoSEQ multiplex PCR; TCRdb's copy has only in-frame clones and leaves some out. Of about 200,000 clones listed, around 79% are singletons. The specimen sequenced was peripheral blood. Source of these receptors: a woman aged 40 to 50 with COVID-19, enrolled during active disease.

DNA for the CDR3: TGTGCCATCAGTGGGACTAGCGGGGTCTACAATGAGCAGTTCTTC. Its protein is CAISGTSGVYNEQFF. This chain connects TRBV10-3 to TRBJ2-1, with 12 bases lining up with TRBD2. The CDR3 sequence is 15 residues long. Germline CDR1 is ENHRY and CDR2 is SYGVKD. V was pared by 4 bases and J by 3 bases, with 1 base of the junction left unmatched.

The V and J genes are TRBV5-4 and TRBJ1-2; D may be TRBD1 (5 bases). Germline CDR1 reads SGHNT; CDR2 reads YYREEE (reference sequence). The CDR3 contains 15 residues. Deletions cut 0 bases from V and 7 bases from J, with 16 bases between. CDR3 loop: CASSLVGRDGIGYTF. The CDR3 nucleotides read TGTGCCAGCAGCTTGGTTGGGCGGGACGGTATTGGCTACACCTTC.

The rearrangement links TRBV3-1 (or the pseudogene TRBV3-2) to TRBJ1-6; possibly TRBD1 for D (6 bases). The ends were cut back, 1 base at V and 7 bases at J, with 11 bases in the middle. The CDR3 is 15 residues long. Germline assignment: CDR1 LGHDT and CDR2 YNNKEL (reference sequence). The CDR3 sequence: CASSQVDSGNSPLHF. Written as DNA, the CDR3 is TGTGCCAGCAGCCAAGTGGACAGTGGGAATTCACCCCTCCACTTT.

The V call is TRBV4-1, the J call TRBJ2-6; 9 bases line up with TRBD1. Germline V gene data show CDR1 as MGHRA and CDR2 as YSYEKL. The CDR3 covers 18 residues. V lost 3 bases, J lost 3 bases, and 9 bases stayed unmatched. The CDR3 sequence: CASSQLTGGFDGANVLTF. The CDR3, as DNA: TGCGCCAGCAGCCAGCTGACAGGGGGGTTTGATGGGGCCAACGTCCTGACTTTC.

This clone was detected a few times. The V call is TRBV24-1, the J call TRBJ2-1; 10 bases line up with TRBD2. V shed 9 bases, J shed 0 bases, and the junction held 1 base outside the gene matches. CDR1 is KGHDR, CDR2 SFDVKD, per germline. The CDR3 is made up of 14 amino acids. DNA for the CDR3: TGTGCCACCTCTAGCGGGAGCTCCTACAATGAGCAGTTCTTC. Its translation: CATSSGSSYNEQFF.

The rearrangement links TRBV4-1 to TRBJ2-3; 10 bases are a match to TRBD2. Germline V gene lookup returns CDR1 MGHRA and CDR2 YSYEKL. V lost 4 bases, J lost 2 bases, and 9 bases stayed unmatched. This CDR3 region has 17 residues. Here the CDR3 DNA reads TGCGCCAGCAGCCGCTGGGGGACTAGCGACTACACAGATACGCAGTATTTT. Its protein product is CASSRWGTSDYTDTQYF.

This chain links TRBV2 with TRBJ2-7, with D perhaps TRBD2 (6 bases). The CDR3 is 13 residues long. Germline values: CDR1 SNHLY, CDR2 FYNNEI. Between the trimmed V and J ends, which lost 7 bases and 3 bases, there was a span of 13 bases. This CDR3 reads CASTGRDFYEQYF. For the CDR3, the DNA is TGTGCCAGCACCGGCCGGGACTTCTACGAGCAGTACTTC.

V is TRBV5-1 and J is TRBJ1-2; 7 positions agree with TRBD1. The CDR3 has 14 residues. V trimming: 6 bases; J trimming: 4 bases; junction bases outside the gene matches: 9. CDR1 SGHRS and CDR2 YFSETQ come from the germline V gene. CDR3 bases: TGCGCCAGCACCCAACCGGGACAGTTCTATGGCTACACCTTC. It codes for CASTQPGQFYGYTF.

This chain links TRBV2 with TRBJ1-4, with 7 bases identical to TRBD1. The germline V gene has CDR1 SNHLY and CDR2 FYNNEI. After removal of 6 bases from V and 7 bases from J, the junction contained 8 bases not matched to a gene. The CDR3 is 14 residues long. The CDR3 DNA reads as TGTGCCAGCAGGAAACAGGGGTTCGGTGAAAAACTGTTTTTT. Translated, it gives CASRKQGFGEKLFF.

This chain joins TRBV19 and TRBJ2-7; 15 bases agree with TRBD2. CDR1 is LNHDA, CDR2 SQIVND, per germline (reference sequence). CDR3 length equals 19 residues. Trimming at V came to 5 bases and at J to 0 bases, leaving 11 bases not matched to a gene. The CDR3 loop is CASSPPPGLAGGYSYEQYF. Here the CDR3 DNA reads TGTGCCAGTAGTCCTCCCCCGGGACTAGCGGGGGGCTACTCCTACGAGCAGTACTTC.

This clone was seen only a few times. This chain links TRBV6-2 or TRBV6-3 with TRBJ1-1; TRBD1 matches 7 bases. Germline V gene lookup returns CDR1 MNHEY and CDR2 SVGEGT. With 6 bases clipped from V and 8 bases from J, the junction kept 6 bases outside the gene matches. This CDR3 contains 12 residues. CDR3 sequence: CASSHDRAEAFF. The CDR3 nucleotides are TGTGCCAGCAGCCACGACAGGGCCGAAGCTTTCTTT.

A word on this clone: The junction differs from germline at one of its ends, possibly a read error. The DNA for the CDR3 is TGTGCCAGCAGTTTAGCACTAGCGGGACAAGTGGAGGTCTTC. It codes for CASSLALAGQVEVF. This chain joins TRBV27 and TRBJ2-1, with 10 bases that match TRBD2. In germline, CDR1 is MNHEY, CDR2 SMNVEV (reference sequence). CDR3 length: 14 amino acids.

A single count supports this clone. This rearrangement joins TRBV7-2 to TRBJ1-5; 7 bases line up with TRBD1. Germline V gene data show CDR1 as SGHTA and CDR2 as FQGNSA. With 1 base clipped from V and 6 bases from J, the junction kept 9 bases outside the gene matches. The CDR3 has 16 residues. The CDR3 DNA reads as TGTGCCAGCAGCTTAGTTGGCGGACAGGTAGTTCAGCCCCAGCATTTT. The encoded protein is CASSLVGGQVVQPQHF.

The rearrangement uses TRBV6-5 and TRBJ1-2, with 8 bases matching TRBD1. V shed 2 bases and J 7 bases; nucleotides not matched to a gene: 9. This CDR3 region has 15 residues. Germline CDR1 is MNHEY and CDR2 is SVGAGI. CDR3 nucleotide sequence: TGTGCCAGCAGTTACGGGGGGGACAGGAGGGGTGGCTACACCTTC. Its protein is CASSYGGDRRGGYTF.

The V call is TRBV5-4, the J call TRBJ1-1; the D is unclear. The CDR3 runs to 14 residues. In germline, CDR1 is SGHNT, CDR2 YYREEE (reference sequence). V lost 1 base, J lost 11 bases, and 18 bases lay in between. This chain's CDR3 is CASSLYEVALGAFF. For the CDR3, the DNA is TGTGCCAGCAGCTTGTATGAGGTGGCTCTCGGGGCTTTCTTT. Complete variable domain (other parts from reference TRBV5-4 and TRBJ1-1): ETGVTQSPTHLIKTRGQQVTLRCSSQSGHNTVSWYQQALGQGPQFIFQYYREEENGRGNFPPRFSGLQFPNYSSELNVNALELDDSALYLCASSLYEVALGAFFGQGTRLTVV.

The CDR3 here is CASSPLAGGRYEQYF. DNA for the CDR3: TGTGCCAGCAGCCCACTAGCGGGAGGGCGGTACGAGCAGTACTTC. V usage is TRBV3-1 (or the pseudogene TRBV3-2) and J usage is TRBJ2-7; 13 bases are shared with TRBD2. The CDR3 covers 15 residues. Germline V gene sequence: CDR1 LGHDT, CDR2 YNNKEL (reference sequence). With V trimmed by 4 bases and J by 4 bases, 4 bases remained unmatched.

V usage is TRBV10-3 and J usage is TRBJ2-7; 10 bases align to TRBD2. The V gene end was trimmed by 10 bases and the J gene end by 1 base; junction bases not matched to a gene: 4. The CDR3 sequence is 13 residues long. Germline CDR1 ENHRY, CDR2 SYGVKD. The DNA of the CDR3 is TGTGCCACCGCTAGCGGGAGTTCCTACGAGCAGTACTTC. It yields the protein CATASGSSYEQYF.

This chain joins TRBV5-4 and TRBJ2-3; 10 bases match TRBD2. Germline CDR1 and CDR2: SGHNT and YYREEE (reference sequence). The CDR3 contains 16 residues. Losses at the gene ends were 2 bases for V and 1 base for J; bases not matched to a gene: 4. The CDR3 nucleotides are TGTGCCAGCAGCTTCCCTCTAGCGGGGGGCACAGATACGCAGTATTTT. It is translated as CASSFPLAGGTDTQYF.

The chain carries TRBV5-4 and TRBJ2-7; the D gene is possibly TRBD2 (5 bases). CDR1 and CDR2 (germline): SGHNT, YYREEE (reference sequence). There are 14 residues in the CDR3. The V gene lost 0 bases and the J gene lost 2 bases, with 9 bases spanning the gap. The CDR3 spells CASSLDGGPYEQYF. In DNA form, the CDR3 reads TGTGCCAGCAGCTTGGATGGAGGACCCTACGAGCAGTACTTC.

J is TRBJ2-7 and V is TRBV29-1; 7 nucleotides match TRBD1. CDR1 is SQVTM, CDR2 ANQGSEA, per germline. The CDR3 consists of 12 residues. The ends lost 5 bases at V and 5 bases at J; junction bases unmatched: 6. CDR3 sequence (DNA): TGCAGCGTTACAATGACAGGGCACGAGCAGTACTTC. Residues: CSVTMTGHEQYF.

The chain uses TRBV6-5 and TRBJ1-2; possibly TRBD1 for D (6 bases). Germline lookup yields CDR1 MNHEY and CDR2 SVGAGI. The V and J ends lost 6 bases and 4 bases respectively, with 12 bases between them. This CDR3 comprises 13 residues. This chain's CDR3 is CASSSTGFYGYTF. Written as DNA, the CDR3 is TGTGCCAGCAGCTCTACAGGGTTCTATGGCTACACCTTC.